Listed below are T cell receptor beta chains from one sample, sequenced in a study of blood T cell repertoires in COVID-19. This table comes from immunoSEQ multiplex PCR, and its TCRdb copy is limited to in-frame clones, with some not included. The data show 250,000 to 350,000 clones, with about 87% seen just once and approximately 8% held by the top ten. The material sequenced was peripheral blood. These receptors were taken from a woman aged 45-65 years who had recovered from COVID-19. The CDR3 runs from the conserved cysteine through the conserved F or W. Fields, in order: V gene, J gene, D gene, CDR3 protein. A D gene is named only where the DNA matches it firmly.

V gene: TRBV9
J gene: TRBJ2-1
D gene: .
CDR3 protein: CASSVPRHEQFF

V gene: TRBV6-5
J gene: TRBJ2-7
D gene: .
CDR3 protein: CASSRDRHQTYEQYF

V gene: TRBV30
J gene: TRBJ2-7
D gene: .
CDR3 protein: CAWTGNTYEQYF

V gene: TRBV7-8
J gene: TRBJ2-2
D gene: .
CDR3 protein: CASSLASGSNTGELFF

V gene: TRBV30
J gene: TRBJ2-7
D gene: .
CDR3 protein: CAWSVDRYSYEQYF

V gene: TRBV7-6
J gene: TRBJ1-1
D gene: .
CDR3 protein: CASSLIRGVRNTEAFF

V gene: TRBV15
J gene: TRBJ2-6
D gene: .
CDR3 protein: CATRQRGANVLTF

V gene: TRBV29-1
J gene: TRBJ2-7
D gene: .
CDR3 protein: CSVQDSPYEQYF

V gene: TRBV4-3
J gene: TRBJ1-2
D gene: TRBD1
CDR3 protein: CASSQDRGQGAWYGYTF

V gene: TRBV5-1
J gene: TRBJ1-2
D gene: TRBD1
CDR3 protein: CASSGGTVGYGYTF

V gene: TRBV6-5
J gene: TRBJ2-3
D gene: TRBD2
CDR3 protein: CASRAGGPTDTQYF

V gene: TRBV20-1
J gene: TRBJ1-5
D gene: .
CDR3 protein: CSASEGGQPQHF

V gene: TRBV7-3
J gene: TRBJ1-2
D gene: .
CDR3 protein: CASSFNRDYGYTF

V gene: TRBV9
J gene: TRBJ1-1
D gene: .
CDR3 protein: CASSYPSTEAFF